The clone carrying this T cell receptor (beta chain) came up a few times. What it binds is unknown. V gave up 0 bases and J gave up 5 bases; unmatched junction bases: 4. This CDR3 region has 14 residues. CDR1 MDHEN and CDR2 SYDVKM come from the germline V gene. The data stem from a study of T cell repertoires in cytomegalovirus infection. Study details: Matching HLA type, along with CMV infection, was indicated by public TCR beta signatures.

TCRdb independently ran MiXCR on the reads; one entry per CDR3 protein. The sample consists of 480,000 or so distinct CDR3 sequences, about 10% of them appearing once. Whole-study results and caveats: Cumulative public TCR beta family frequency identified carriers of CMV plus the relevant HLA. The ex vivo response showed dominance by HLA-C-restricted CMV-specific TCR beta clonotypes.

This chain uses TRBV28 with TRBJ2-7; 7 bases fit TRBD2. Input material: PBMCs. This TCR was sampled from a human donor in good health (CMV status not recorded). Some clones in this sample may be carry-over from other donors' samples. This CDR3 is CASSLWGGANEQYF. CDR3 DNA: TGTGCCAGCAGTTTATGGGGAGGGGCCAACGAGCAGTACTTC. Supplemented by reference TRBV28 and TRBJ2-7, the full variable domain reads DVKVTQSSRYLVKRTGEKVFLECVQDMDHENMFWYRQDPGLGLRLIYFSYDVKMKEKGDIPEGYSVSREKKERFSLILESASTNQTSMYLCASSLWGGANEQYFGPGTRLTVT.